This T cell receptor (beta chain) stems from a study of CD8+ T cells in alopecia areata. Study-wide findings and caveats: Tofacitinib significantly reduced both scalp clonality and expanded CD8+ clones among the top 100. The study found higher clonality in lesional than normal scalp, especially in alopecia totalis/universalis.

Documented treatment: oral pan-JAK inhibitor, 5-10 mg twice daily. It was from alopecia areata patients that lesional scalp punch biopsies and peripheral blood were collected. RNA, once extracted, was reverse transcribed into cDNA for use as the sequencing template. Measured with immunoSEQ multiplex PCR; TCRdb has only the in-frame clones, and not every one. The sample shows hundreds of thousands of clones, over 45% of them seen only once. This clone was recorded many times. Antigen: not known. The receptor was isolated from a human donor with alopecia areata. The specimen comprised CD4+ T cells sorted from blood, sampled around week 52, from a patient treated with tofacitinib.

The CDR3 DNA follows: TGTGCCAGCAGCGTAGCGACGGCGTACCAAGAGACCCAGTACTTC. Translated: CASSVATAYQETQYF. The chain has TRBV9 and TRBJ2-5; D unclear. The CDR3 is 15 residues long. Germline V gene data show CDR1 as SGDLS and CDR2 as YYNGEE. Between the trimmed V and J ends, which lost 0 bases and 0 bases, there was a span of 9 bases.